This T cell receptor (beta chain) comes out of a study of beta chain features in type 1 diabetes. Germline CDR1 and CDR2: SNHLY and FYNNEI. Trimming took 6 bases from V and 10 from J, leaving 12 bases between them. This CDR3 region has 12 residues. Concerning this clone: Its specificity is not known.

General observations from the study: Type 1 diabetes patients showed a moderate but significant shortening of TCRB CDR3s in all four CD4+ subsets.

Since all of the isolated RNA was reverse transcribed, expressed TCRB transcripts were what got sequenced. Using immunoSEQ multiplex PCR, the repertoire was profiled, and TCRdb retains in-frame clones only, with some absent. In the table there are roughly 150,000 clones, approximately 8.4% of which are singletons. V usage is TRBV2 and J usage is TRBJ2-2, with a possible D match to TRBD1 (5 bases). The clonotype originates from a man younger than 35 with type 1 diabetes. The sequenced sample consisted of central memory CD4+ T cells from blood. This CDR3 reads CASRRQLLELFF. CDR3 DNA sequence: TGTGCCAGCAGGCGACAGTTGCTGGAGCTGTTTTTT.